This passage covers 19 T cell receptor beta chains from one sample sequenced in a study of blood T cells in healthy people across ages. Together with a sample-barcoded 5' primer, a J-beta primer mix was included in a second PCR lasting about 6 to 11 cycles. A single record per CDR3 protein comes from TCRdb applying MiXCR to the 5' RACE reads. The table records 1,800,000 or so distinct CDR3 sequences, around 42% of them present only once. Sample: blood. The receptors derive from a human donor in good health.

J is TRBJ2-1 and V is TRBV13; 10 bases map to TRBD1. The trim removed 5 bases at V and 8 bases at J, leaving 15 bases unmatched. Germline CDR1 and CDR2: PRHDT and FYEKMQ (reference sequence). This CDR3 region has 17 residues. CDR3 region: CASSLPQGQGIIYEQFF. The CDR3 DNA follows: TGTGCCAGCAGCCTCCCACAGGGACAGGGGATAATCTATGAGCAGTTCTTC.

This clonotype was counted only a few times. The genes are TRBV12-3 or TRBV12-4 and TRBJ2-3; unclear D gene. Trimming took 5 bases from V and 5 from J, leaving 11 bases between them. The CDR3 has 13 amino acids. CDR3 amino acids: CASSPHPGDTQYF. The DNA for the CDR3 is TGTGCCAGCAGTCCCCACCCCGGAGATACGCAGTATTTT.

The sample holds many counts of this clonotype. The chain employs TRBV20-1 and TRBJ2-7; TRBD2 might be the D (5 bases). The CDR3 covers 15 residues. The V and J ends lost 8 bases and 2 bases respectively, with 22 bases between them. The germline V gene has CDR1 DFQATT and CDR2 SNEGSKA (reference sequence). CDR3 in amino acids: CSRSLPLANPYEQYF. As DNA, the CDR3 is TGCAGTCGCAGCTTACCCTTAGCGAATCCCTACGAGCAGTACTTC.

This clonotype was observed at least ten times. V gene TRBV6-5 combines with J gene TRBJ2-1; a possible D gene is TRBD2 (6 bases). V lost 2 bases, J lost 7 bases, and 12 bases lay in between. The CDR3 covers 14 residues. Germline lookup yields CDR1 MNHEY and CDR2 SVGAGI. The CDR3 loop reads CASSYGSGTNEQFF. CDR3 coding DNA: TGTGCCAGCAGTTACGGTAGCGGTACAAATGAGCAGTTCTTC.

The chain employs TRBV6-6 and TRBJ2-1; 9 bases map to TRBD1. CDR1 MNHNY and CDR2 SVGAGI come from the germline V gene (reference sequence). The CDR3 covers 17 residues. Unmatched junction bases numbered 11, after V lost 6 bases and J lost 2 bases. The CDR3 protein is CASREQGALGAYNEQFF. In nucleotides, the CDR3 is TGTGCCAGCAGGGAACAGGGGGCCTTAGGCGCCTACAATGAGCAGTTCTTC.

CDR3 DNA sequence: TGCAGCGTTCGGTCCGAAACACGGGATACGCAGTATTTT. Translated, it gives CSVRSETRDTQYF. V gene TRBV29-1 combines with J gene TRBJ2-3; D call uncertain. V lost 5 bases to trimming and J lost 6 bases, with 15 bases between them. This CDR3 has 13 amino acids. From germline, CDR1 is SQVTM and CDR2 ANQGSEA.

As concerns this clonotype: A much larger clone differs from this one at a single base, so this may be a read error. The chain recombines TRBV6-6 with TRBJ2-5, with D hard to call. The end of the DNA fits TRBJ2-7 better, so the J call may be wrong. The CDR3 has 15 amino acids. Germline V gene sequence: CDR1 MNHNY, CDR2 SVGAGI (reference sequence). The CDR3 region has the DNA TGTGCCACCAGCACCGCACAGAGAGCACCCCACGAGCAGTACTTC. Protein product: CATSTAQRAPHEQYF.

The V gene is TRBV7-3, the J gene TRBJ2-1, with 14 nucleotides matching TRBD2. Germline lookup yields CDR1 SGHTA and CDR2 FQGTGA. This CDR3 is 16 amino acids long. The trim removed 6 bases at V and 10 bases at J, leaving 11 bases unmatched. The CDR3 spells CASSSRLAGGLGEQFF. The CDR3 DNA sequence: TGTGCCAGCAGTTCACGACTAGCGGGGGGGCTAGGGGAGCAGTTCTTC.

This clonotype was recorded a few times. V gene TRBV4-3 combines with J gene TRBJ2-7, with 10 nucleotides matching TRBD2. Germline values: CDR1 LGHNA, CDR2 YSLEER. The CDR3 sequence is 18 residues long. The V gene end was trimmed by 1 base and the J gene end by 4 bases; junction bases not matched to a gene: 13. For the CDR3, the DNA is TGCGCCAGCAGCCAAGGGATTGGTCTAGCGGGGGCATTATACGAGCAGTACTTC. This gives the protein CASSQGIGLAGALYEQYF.

V usage is TRBV30 and J usage is TRBJ1-1, with D uncertain. V lost 2 bases, J lost 0 bases, and 7 bases lay in between. CDR3 length equals 13 residues. CDR1 GTSNPN and CDR2 SVGIG come from the germline V gene (reference sequence). CDR3 in amino acids: CAWSHSLNTEAFF. CDR3 nucleotides: TGTGCCTGGAGTCACTCTCTGAACACTGAAGCTTTCTTT. The whole variable domain, filled in from reference TRBV30 and TRBJ1-1, reads SQTIHQWPATLVQPVGSPLSLECTVEGTSNPNLYWYRQAAGRGLQLLFYSVGIGQISSEVPQNLSASRPQDRQFILSSKKLLLSDSGFYLCAWSHSLNTEAFFGQGTRLTVV.

This chain uses TRBV5-1 with TRBJ2-3, with 9 positions matching TRBD1. V lost 2 bases to trimming and J lost 7 bases; unmatched junction nucleotides: 8. From germline, CDR1 is SGHRS and CDR2 YFSETQ. The length of the CDR3 is 15 residues. This CDR3 reads CASSLQGATSHTQYF. The CDR3 DNA is TGCGCCAGCAGCTTACAGGGGGCTACGTCTCATACGCAGTATTTT.

This clonotype was detected only a few times. The chain is built from TRBV29-1 and TRBJ2-3; D is ambiguous. CDR3 length equals 13 residues. V was clipped by 7 bases and J by 6 bases, with 17 bases between them. Germline V CDR1 and CDR2: SQVTM, ANQGSEA. In DNA, the CDR3 is TGCAGCGCCCGGGCCTCAGTTTCGGATACGCAGTATTTT. It yields the protein CSARASVSDTQYF.

Points on this clonotype: An end of the junction differs from the germline gene, which may be a read error. CDR3 DNA sequence: TGTGTCAGCAGCCGCGGACTAGCGGGGAACACCGGGGAGCTGTTTTTT. Translating it yields CVSSRGLAGNTGELFF. The gene calls are TRBV9 and TRBJ2-2; 11 positions agree with TRBD2. Per germline, CDR1 SGDLS and CDR2 YYNGEE. The CDR3 is 16 residues long.

This clonotype is a singleton in its sample. The V call is TRBV29-1, the J call TRBJ1-1; TRBD1 might be the D (5 bases). Trimming left V 3 bases short and J 6 bases short, with 11 bases between. CDR3 length equals 12 residues. The germline V gene encodes CDR1 SQVTM and CDR2 ANQGSEA. The CDR3 nucleotides are TGCAGCGTTGAGCCGAGGGGTGCTGAAGCTTTCTTT. Translation gives CSVEPRGAEAFF.

The genes are TRBV2 and TRBJ2-1; weak D call: TRBD1 (6 bases). CDR1 is SNHLY, CDR2 FYNNEI, per germline. CDR3 size: 14 residues. Trimming removed 6 bases from V and 12 bases from J, with 21 bases in between. CDR3 protein: CASRGTPVTMRQFF. The CDR3 DNA sequence: TGTGCCAGCAGAGGGACACCCGTTACAATGAGGCAGTTCTTC.

About this clonotype itself: This may arise from a read error, as a much more abundant clone is one base away. V and J are TRBV6-5 and TRBJ2-7, with D possibly being TRBD1 (6 bases). Germline-derived CDR1 and CDR2 are MNHEY and SVGAGI. The CDR3 has 15 residues. CDR3 bases: TGTGCCAGCAGCTCGACAGGCGAGAGCTCCTACGAGCCGTACTTC. Residues: CASSSTGESSYEPYF.

V is TRBV5-1 and J is TRBJ1-2, with D perhaps matching TRBD1 (5 bases). The CDR3 covers 14 residues. Trimming removed 1 base from V and 5 bases from J, with 12 bases in between. Per the germline V gene, CDR1 is SGHRS and CDR2 is YFSETQ. The CDR3 DNA follows: TGCGCCAGCAGCTTGATCGACAGCGAATATGGCTACACCTTC. Encoded protein: CASSLIDSEYGYTF.

This clonotype was seen a few times. This sequence joins TRBV7-6 and TRBJ2-2; D is undetermined. Germline CDR1 is SGHVS and CDR2 is FNYEAQ. This CDR3 is built from 16 residues. Trimming removed 2 bases from V and 2 bases from J, with 12 bases in between. CDR3 loop: CASSLISLRNTGELFF. The CDR3 DNA is TGTGCCAGCAGCTTAATTTCACTCCGAAACACCGGGGAGCTGTTTTTT.

V usage is TRBV24-1 and J usage is TRBJ2-5, with D perhaps TRBD2 (6 bases). CDR1 is KGHDR, CDR2 SFDVKD, per germline. Trimming stripped 3 bases from V and 2 bases from J, with 12 bases between. The CDR3 loop spans 15 amino acids. The CDR3 is CATSDPGTFQETQYF. CDR3 sequence (DNA): TGTGCCACCAGTGATCCCGGGACTTTTCAAGAGACCCAGTACTTC.